The following is a TCR beta chain sequence with its context. Produced via immunoSEQ multiplex PCR; TCRdb's table is partial and in-frame only. The table includes about 2.3 million clones, over 85% detected once. The germline V gene has CDR1 SGHAT and CDR2 FQNNGV. The J segment lost 4 bases and the V segment lost 5 bases, leaving 6 bases of the junction unmatched. The CDR3 runs 14 residues. This sample stems from a study of shared clonotypes between healthy human individuals. The gene calls are TRBV11-2 and TRBJ2-5; 8 bases agree with TRBD1. Sequencing was carried out using naive CD4+ T cells from PBMCs. As to subset: CD45RA+ positively selected. The receptor's source is a man between 18 and 29 years old in good health. Some clones in this sample may be carry-over from other donors' samples. Written as DNA, the CDR3 is TGTGCCAGCAGCGCATGGACAGGGCTAGAGACCCAGTACTTC. This translates into CASSAWTGLETQYF.